The 31 T cell receptor beta chains presented below share a single source sample, sequenced in a study of cytomegalovirus exposure and HLA in healthy donors. The PCR ran on 60 Vbeta and 13 Jbeta primers. The table came from immunoSEQ multiplex PCR; TCRdb's copy has only in-frame clones and leaves some out. The repertoire holds some 110,000 clones, with roughly four fifths as singletons. Source material: PBMCs. The receptors come from a woman in her 50s in good health and CMV-seropositive.

This clone showed up just a few times. The gene calls are TRBV10-3 and TRBJ1-4, with D possibly TRBD1 on 6 matching bases. Per germline, CDR1 ENHRY and CDR2 SYGVKD. V was cut by 6 bases and J by 4 bases, with 15 bases left in between. The length of the CDR3 is 15 residues. The CDR3 loop is CAISQDRTFNEKLFF. CDR3 nucleotide sequence: TGTGCCATCAGCCAGGACAGAACCTTTAATGAAAAACTGTTTTTT.

V and J are TRBV5-5 and TRBJ1-5; tentatively, D is TRBD1 (5 bases). This CDR3 has 17 amino acids. Germline V gene lookup returns CDR1 SGHKS and CDR2 YYEKEE (reference sequence). V was pared by 0 bases and J by 0 bases, with 13 bases between. The DNA for the CDR3 is TGTGCCAGCAGCTTGGGTGGGGCCGTTTATAGCAATCAGCCCCAGCATTTT. Translation: CASSLGGAVYSNQPQHF.

The table lists this clone with a few counts. The CDR3 region has the DNA TGTGCCAGTAGTATAGAGACACGCACTGAAGCTTTCTTT. Protein sequence: CASSIETRTEAFF. V gene TRBV19 combines with J gene TRBJ1-1, with unresolved D. V dropped 0 bases and J dropped 4 bases, with 6 bases sitting between them. Germline values: CDR1 LNHDA, CDR2 SQIVND (reference sequence). The CDR3 is made up of 13 amino acids.

The gene calls are TRBV11-2 and TRBJ2-7; tentative D call: TRBD2 (6 bases). Trimming took off 5 bases at V and 6 bases at J, with 11 bases between the two ends. The CDR3 is 12 residues long. Germline CDR1 and CDR2: SGHAT and FQNNGV. The CDR3 DNA reads TGTGCCAGCAGCCGGGACTGGGCCGAGCAGTACTTC. This encodes CASSRDWAEQYF.

CDR3 nucleotide sequence: TGTGCCAGCGGGGGACAGGGTACGGAAAAACTGTTTTTT. Its translation: CASGGQGTEKLFF. V gene TRBV2 combines with J gene TRBJ1-4, with 9 bases that match TRBD1. The CDR3 totals 13 residues. Germline assignment: CDR1 SNHLY and CDR2 FYNNEI. Trimming removed 8 bases from V and 8 bases from J; junction bases left unmatched: 6.

The chain has TRBV7-9 and TRBJ1-2; the D is unclear. The CDR3 sequence is 12 residues long. In germline, CDR1 is SEHNR, CDR2 FQNEAQ (reference sequence). V was cut by 5 bases and J by 6 bases, with 10 bases left in between. In nucleotides, the CDR3 is TGTGCCAGCAGCCTCAACTCAAATGGCTACACCTTC. Translation: CASSLNSNGYTF.

This chain joins TRBV18 and TRBJ1-3; D gene unclear. Germline CDR1 and CDR2: KGHSH and LQKENI. V was clipped by 0 bases and J by 0 bases, with 6 bases between them. CDR3 length equals 15 residues. The CDR3 DNA follows: TGTGCCAGCTCACCACCGTCCAACTCTGGAAACACCATATATTTT. It yields the protein CASSPPSNSGNTIYF. The variable domain in full, completed from reference TRBV18 and TRBJ1-3, reads NAGVMQNPRHLVRRRGQEARLRCSPMKGHSHVYWYRQLPEEGLKFMVYLQKENIIDESGMPKERFSAEFPKEGPSILRIQQVVRGDSAAYFCASSPPSNSGNTIYFGEGSWLTVV.

V gene TRBV18 combines with J gene TRBJ2-7; 7 bases fit TRBD1. Germline lookup yields CDR1 KGHSH and CDR2 LQKENI. V lost 5 bases, J lost 3 bases, and 10 bases stayed unmatched. The CDR3 runs 15 residues. As DNA, the CDR3 is TGTGCCAGCTCAGGTGGGACAGCCCAGGACTACGAGCAGTACTTC. Its translation is CASSGGTAQDYEQYF.

This chain joins TRBV5-1 and TRBJ2-3; tentative D call: TRBD2 (5 bases). With 0 bases removed from V and 4 bases from J, the gap between germline ends came to 15 bases. The CDR3 length is 16 residues. CDR1 and CDR2 from the germline V gene are SGHRS and YFSETQ. CDR3 protein: CASSLAGVAPSDTQYF. DNA of the CDR3: TGCGCCAGCAGCTTGGCCGGGGTAGCCCCTTCAGATACGCAGTATTTT.

The chain couples TRBV13 to TRBJ2-7; D is uncertain. The germline V gene encodes CDR1 PRHDT and CDR2 FYEKMQ (reference sequence). CDR3 length equals 14 residues. Trimming stripped 2 bases from V and 2 bases from J, with 10 bases between. The CDR3 region is CASSLLRPPYEQYF. The DNA of the CDR3 is TGTGCCAGCAGCTTATTGCGGCCCCCCTACGAGCAGTACTTC.

V usage is TRBV19 and J usage is TRBJ2-5; D not certain. Trimming removed 6 bases at V and 4 bases at J, with 9 bases between. Looked up from germline, CDR1 is LNHDA and CDR2 is SQIVND (reference sequence). The CDR3 has 12 amino acids. The CDR3 loop reads CASSRTAETQYF. CDR3 nucleotide sequence: TGTGCCAGTAGCAGAACCGCAGAGACCCAGTACTTC.

The genes are TRBV5-1 and TRBJ2-7, with 11 bases that match TRBD2. Trimming removed 4 bases from V and 4 bases from J; junction bases left unmatched: 7. Germline assignment: CDR1 SGHRS and CDR2 YFSETQ. The CDR3 consists of 15 residues. The CDR3 spells CASSPRLAGTYEQYF. In DNA form, the CDR3 reads TGCGCCAGCAGCCCAAGACTAGCGGGGACTTACGAGCAGTACTTC.

This rearrangement joins TRBV29-1 to TRBJ1-1, with D tentatively TRBD1 (6 bases). This CDR3 spans 13 amino acids. Germline values: CDR1 SQVTM, CDR2 ANQGSEA. V shed 4 bases and J shed 6 bases, with 15 bases lying between them. The CDR3 loop is CSVGKGELAEAFF. The CDR3 coding sequence is TGCAGCGTTGGAAAGGGGGAGTTGGCTGAAGCTTTCTTT.

The V call is TRBV28, the J call TRBJ1-1; the D gene is possibly TRBD1 (5 bases). Deletions cut 4 bases from V and 0 bases from J, with 18 bases between. From germline, CDR1 is MDHEN and CDR2 SYDVKM. The CDR3 loop spans 17 amino acids. This chain's CDR3 is CASSSYGLDTLNTEAFF. The CDR3 DNA follows: TGTGCCAGCAGTTCCTATGGATTGGACACCTTGAACACTGAAGCTTTCTTT.

The rearrangement joins TRBV6-5 to TRBJ2-5, with 9 positions matching TRBD2. CDR3 length: 15 residues. Germline V gives CDR1 MNHEY, CDR2 SVGAGI. V lost 11 bases and J lost 4; bases outside the gene matches: 14. CDR3 region: CAVQYSSGAPETQYF. The CDR3, as DNA: TGTGCCGTCCAATACTCTAGCGGGGCCCCAGAGACCCAGTACTTC.

Only a few counts were recorded for this clone. This chain connects TRBV19 to TRBJ2-2; D gene unclear. Per germline, CDR1 LNHDA and CDR2 SQIVND (reference sequence). The CDR3 covers 17 residues. Trimming left V 2 bases short and J 0 bases short, with 13 bases between. The CDR3 DNA reads as TGTGCCAGTAGTATAACCGCAGGCCCTCCGAACACCGGGGAGCTGTTTTTT. Translation gives CASSITAGPPNTGELFF.

As concerns this clone: Mismatch with germline at one junction end may stem from a read error. The CDR3 region is CSSRGGTSTDTQYF. The CDR3 bases are TGTTCCAGCCGAGGGGGAACTAGCACAGATACGCAGTATTTT. The chain combines TRBV7-9 with TRBJ2-3, with a weak D call TRBD1 (6 bases). The germline CDR1 and CDR2 sequences are SEHNR and FQNEAQ (reference sequence). The CDR3 runs to 14 residues.

The chain links TRBV6-5 to TRBJ1-6; 11 positions agree with TRBD1. The CDR3 has 14 residues. The junction had 3 bases not matched to a gene; V was cut back by 5 bases and J by 9 bases. Germline V gene lookup returns CDR1 MNHEY and CDR2 SVGAGI. Written as DNA, the CDR3 is TGTGCCAGCAGTCCCGGGACAGGGGGTTCACCCCTCCACTTT. Protein product: CASSPGTGGSPLHF.

The chain is built from TRBV6-4 and TRBJ1-2; possibly TRBD1 for D (6 bases). CDR3 length equals 15 residues. Germline assignment: CDR1 MRHNA and CDR2 SNTAGT. Deletions cut 5 bases from V and 0 bases from J, with 13 bases between. The CDR3: CASSYSGGSNYGYTF. Here the CDR3 DNA reads TGTGCCAGCAGTTATTCGGGGGGCTCTAACTATGGCTACACCTTC.

This chain uses TRBV2 with TRBJ1-5; 8 bases are shared with TRBD1. The CDR3 extends over 15 amino acids. Looked up from germline, CDR1 is SNHLY and CDR2 is FYNNEI. J lost 2 bases, V lost 2 bases, and 2 bases had no gene match. CDR3: CASSETTGGNQPQHF. The DNA of the CDR3 is TGTGCCAGCAGTGAAACGACAGGGGGCAATCAGCCCCAGCATTTT.

Many counts were recorded for this clone. The V and J genes are TRBV9 and TRBJ2-2, with D perhaps TRBD1 (6 bases). The CDR3 loop spans 14 amino acids. Per germline, CDR1 SGDLS and CDR2 YYNGEE. Trimming stripped 4 bases from V and 2 bases from J, with 9 bases between. As DNA, the CDR3 is TGTGCCAGCAGCCCACAGGGTAACACCGGGGAGCTGTTTTTT. Its translation: CASSPQGNTGELFF.

This rearrangement joins TRBV29-1 to TRBJ2-1, with TRBD2 matching over 8 bases. V was clipped by 7 bases and J by 8 bases; unmatched bases: 13. CDR1 SQVTM and CDR2 ANQGSEA come from the germline V gene. The CDR3 runs 14 residues. The CDR3 protein is CSGARLTGGHEQFF. The CDR3 region has the DNA TGCAGCGGGGCCCGACTGACGGGGGGGCATGAGCAGTTCTTC.

The chain combines TRBV19 with TRBJ2-3; D unresolved. Germline V lookup: CDR1 LNHDA, CDR2 SQIVND (reference sequence). The CDR3 is 13 amino acids. The V and J ends lost 4 bases and 1 base respectively, with 6 bases between them. As DNA, the CDR3 is TGTGCCAGTAGTACCGTCGGCACAGATACGCAGTATTTT. Translating it yields CASSTVGTDTQYF.

This clone was observed a few times. The J gene is TRBJ1-2, the V gene TRBV20-1, with TRBD1 identical over 7 bases. V shed 3 bases, J shed 10 bases, and the junction held 2 bases outside the gene matches. The CDR3 runs to 10 residues. The germline gives CDR1 DFQATT, CDR2 SNEGSKA (reference sequence). Written as DNA, the CDR3 is TGCAGTGCTAGCGGACAGGTCTACACCTTC. Protein product: CSASGQVYTF.

The rearrangement links TRBV7-9 to TRBJ1-4; a possible D gene is TRBD1 (5 bases). Trimming left V 1 base short and J 8 bases short, with 11 bases between. Germline V lookup: CDR1 SEHNR, CDR2 FQNEAQ (reference sequence). This CDR3 is built from 14 residues. The DNA of the CDR3 is TGTGCCAGCAGCTTAGGGCAGGGTCTCGAAAAACTGTTTTTT. This encodes CASSLGQGLEKLFF.

The V and J genes are TRBV28 and TRBJ1-1; the D gene is possibly TRBD1 (5 bases). Trimming removed 7 bases from V and 7 bases from J, with 13 bases in between. The CDR3 extends over 12 amino acids. Germline V gene sequence: CDR1 MDHEN, CDR2 SYDVKM. The CDR3 reads CASTLGVGEAFF. For the CDR3, the DNA is TGTGCCAGCACCCTAGGGGTCGGTGAAGCTTTCTTT.

The chain carries TRBV5-1 and TRBJ1-1; D uncertain. The CDR3 spans 16 residues. Germline V gives CDR1 SGHRS, CDR2 YFSETQ. The V end was cut by 4 bases, the J end by 1 base, with 17 bases between. In DNA, the CDR3 is TGCGCCAGCAGCGTCGGAGTTAAGGCGGCGAACACTGAAGCTTTCTTT. Its translation is CASSVGVKAANTEAFF.

This clone was recorded many times. V gene TRBV28 combines with J gene TRBJ1-3; D remains ambiguous. The V and J ends lost 8 bases and 0 bases respectively, with 11 bases between them. The CDR3 runs 14 residues. Germline-derived CDR1 and CDR2 are MDHEN and SYDVKM. CDR3 coding DNA: TGTGCCAGCCGGAATACGGGCTCTGGAAACACCATATATTTT. It translates to CASRNTGSGNTIYF.

The chain employs TRBV5-1 and TRBJ2-6; tentative D call: TRBD2 (6 bases). CDR1 SGHRS and CDR2 YFSETQ come from the germline V gene. Trimming left V 4 bases short and J 1 base short, with 18 bases between. The CDR3 extends over 18 amino acids. The CDR3 reads CASSGPGVSRSGANVLTF. The CDR3 nucleotides read TGCGCCAGCAGCGGACCGGGAGTCTCCCGTTCTGGGGCCAACGTCCTGACTTTC.

The V call is TRBV19, the J call TRBJ2-2; the match to TRBD1 covers 8 bases. The germline V gene encodes CDR1 LNHDA and CDR2 SQIVND (reference sequence). CDR3 length: 14 residues. V gave up 4 bases and J gave up 6 bases; unmatched junction bases: 4. CDR3 sequence reads: CASSTTGVAGELFF. CDR3 coding DNA: TGTGCCAGTAGTACGACAGGGGTGGCCGGGGAGCTGTTTTTT.

V gene TRBV27 combines with J gene TRBJ2-6; possible D gene TRBD1, 6 bases. Germline V gives CDR1 MNHEY, CDR2 SMNVEV (reference sequence). The CDR3 runs 15 residues. Trimming removed 5 bases at V and 4 bases at J, with 12 bases between. In DNA form, the CDR3 reads TGTGCCAGCAGTCTCCACAGGGCCGGGGCCAACGTCCTGACTTTC. Its translation is CASSLHRAGANVLTF.